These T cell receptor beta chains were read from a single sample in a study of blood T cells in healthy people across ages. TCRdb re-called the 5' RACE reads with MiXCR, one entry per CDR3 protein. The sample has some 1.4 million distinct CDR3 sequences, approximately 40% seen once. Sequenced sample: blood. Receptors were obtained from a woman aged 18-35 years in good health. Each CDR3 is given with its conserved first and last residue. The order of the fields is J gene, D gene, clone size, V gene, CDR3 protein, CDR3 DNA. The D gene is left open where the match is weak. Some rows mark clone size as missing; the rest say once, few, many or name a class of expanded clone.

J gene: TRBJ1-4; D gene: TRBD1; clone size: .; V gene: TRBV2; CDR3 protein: CASSLTGGKDEKLFF; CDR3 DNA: TGTGCCAGCAGTCTAACAGGGGGCAAGGATGAAAAACTGTTTTTT
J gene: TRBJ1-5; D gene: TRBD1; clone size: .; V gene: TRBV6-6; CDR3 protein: CASSPAGTGGNQPQHF; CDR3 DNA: TGTGCCAGCAGTCCCGCCGGGACAGGGGGCAATCAGCCCCAGCATTTT
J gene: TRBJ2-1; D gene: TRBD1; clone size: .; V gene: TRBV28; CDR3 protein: CASSDSQGVGLGGEQFF; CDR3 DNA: TGTGCCAGCAGTGACTCACAGGGGGTTGGTCTGGGTGGTGAGCAGTTCTTC
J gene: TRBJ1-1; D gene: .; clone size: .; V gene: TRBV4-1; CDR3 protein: CASSQGDARGNTEAFF; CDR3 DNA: TGCGCCAGCAGCCAGGGTGACGCCCGTGGGAACACTGAAGCTTTCTTT
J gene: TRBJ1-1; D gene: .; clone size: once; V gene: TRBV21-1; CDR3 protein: CASSKVGGGTEAFF; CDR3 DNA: .
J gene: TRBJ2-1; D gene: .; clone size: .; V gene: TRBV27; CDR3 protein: CASVGTLRSSYNEQFF; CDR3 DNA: TGTGCCAGCGTGGGGACCCTGCGGAGCTCCTACAATGAGCAGTTCTTC
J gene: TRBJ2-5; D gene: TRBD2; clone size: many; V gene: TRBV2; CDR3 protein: CASSGTSGRAETQYF; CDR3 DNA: TGTGCCAGCAGTGGGACTAGCGGGAGGGCCGAGACCCAGTACTTC
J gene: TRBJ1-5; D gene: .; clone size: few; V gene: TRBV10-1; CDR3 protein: CASSEGGDEGNQPQHF; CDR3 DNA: TGCGCCAGCAGTGAGGGAGGGGACGAAGGCAATCAGCCCCAGCATTTT
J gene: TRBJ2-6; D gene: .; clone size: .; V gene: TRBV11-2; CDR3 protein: CASSPPDGTGANVLTF; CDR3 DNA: TGTGCCAGCAGCCCACCGGACGGGACCGGGGCCAACGTCCTGACTTTC
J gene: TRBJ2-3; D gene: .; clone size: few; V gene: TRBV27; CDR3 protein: CASNFGGASTDTQYF; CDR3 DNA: TGTGCCAGCAACTTTGGGGGGGCGAGCACAGATACGCAGTATTTT
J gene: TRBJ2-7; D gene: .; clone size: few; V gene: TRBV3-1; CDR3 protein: CASSQATIYEQYF; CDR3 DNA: TGTGCCAGCAGCCAGGCAACCATCTACGAGCAGTACTTC
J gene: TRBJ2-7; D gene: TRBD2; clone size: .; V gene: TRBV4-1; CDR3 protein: CASSHLSGRAWNEQYF; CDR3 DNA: TGCGCCAGCAGCCACCTGAGCGGGAGGGCCTGGAATGAGCAGTACTTC
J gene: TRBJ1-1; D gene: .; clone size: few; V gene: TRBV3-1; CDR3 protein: CASSPREVAMNTEAFF; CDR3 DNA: TGTGCCAGCAGCCCCCGAGAGGTCGCCATGAACACTGAAGCTTTCTTT
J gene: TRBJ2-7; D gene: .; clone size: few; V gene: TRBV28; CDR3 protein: CASTFMGLGDTDSYEQYF; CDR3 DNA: TGTGCCAGCACCTTCATGGGCCTCGGGGACACCGATTCCTACGAGCAGTACTTC
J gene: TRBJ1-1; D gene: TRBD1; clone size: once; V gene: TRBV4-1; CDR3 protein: CASSQERTGGQIMNTEAFF; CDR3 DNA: TGCGCCAGCAGCCAAGAGCGGACAGGGGGGCAAATCATGAACACTGAAGCTTTCTTT
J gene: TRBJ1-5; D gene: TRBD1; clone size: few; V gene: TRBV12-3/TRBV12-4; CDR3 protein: CASSLEGTGLRPQHF; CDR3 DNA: TGTGCCAGCAGTTTAGAGGGGACAGGATTGCGGCCCCAGCATTTT
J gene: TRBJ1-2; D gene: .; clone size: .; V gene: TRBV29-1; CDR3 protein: CSADGDGYTF; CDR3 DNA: TGCAGCGCTGATGGCGATGGCTACACCTTC
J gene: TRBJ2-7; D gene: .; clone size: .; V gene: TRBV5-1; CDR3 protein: CASSLMAGNTYEQYF; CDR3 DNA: TGCGCCAGCAGCTTGATGGCGGGGAACACCTACGAGCAGTACTTC
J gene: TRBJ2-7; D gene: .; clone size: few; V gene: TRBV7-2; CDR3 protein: CASSLGAAPYEQYF; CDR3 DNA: TGTGCCAGCAGCTTAGGAGCGGCGCCCTACGAGCAGTACTTC
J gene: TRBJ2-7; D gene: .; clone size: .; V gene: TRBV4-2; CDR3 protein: CARSQGPRGGEQYF; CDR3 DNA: TGTGCCAGAAGCCAAGGCCCTAGGGGAGGTGAGCAGTACTTC
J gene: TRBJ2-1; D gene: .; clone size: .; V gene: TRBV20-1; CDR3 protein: CSAKVLDRPNEQFF; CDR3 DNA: TGCAGTGCTAAGGTTCTGGACAGACCCAATGAGCAGTTCTTC
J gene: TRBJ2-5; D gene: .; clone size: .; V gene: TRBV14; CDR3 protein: CASSPPGQKPETQYF; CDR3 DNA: TGTGCCAGCAGCCCCCCTGGGCAAAAGCCAGAGACCCAGTACTTC
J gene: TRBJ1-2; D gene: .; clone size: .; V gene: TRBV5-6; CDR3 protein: CASSPRQATVYGYTF; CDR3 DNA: TGTGCCAGCAGCCCCCGACAGGCGACGGTCTATGGCTACACCTTC
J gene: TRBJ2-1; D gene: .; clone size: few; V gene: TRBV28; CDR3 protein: CASSPGGRSEQFF; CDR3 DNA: TGTGCCAGCAGTCCCGGGGGCCGCAGTGAGCAGTTCTTC
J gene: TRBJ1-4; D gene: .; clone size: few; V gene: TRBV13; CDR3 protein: CASSPNTPGNEKLFF; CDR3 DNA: TGTGCCAGCAGCCCTAACACCCCGGGGAATGAAAAACTGTTTTTT
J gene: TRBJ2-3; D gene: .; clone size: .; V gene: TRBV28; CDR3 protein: CASRQNLDTQYF; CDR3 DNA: TGTGCCAGCAGACAGAACTTGGATACGCAGTATTTT
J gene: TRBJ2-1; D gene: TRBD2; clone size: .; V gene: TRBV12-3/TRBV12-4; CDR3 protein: CASSLAGLAGGRNNEQFF; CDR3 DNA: TGTGCCAGCAGTTTAGCGGGACTAGCGGGAGGGCGTAACAATGAGCAGTTCTTC
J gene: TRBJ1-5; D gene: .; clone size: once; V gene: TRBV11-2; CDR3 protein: CASSLSSSRGDQPQHF; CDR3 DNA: TGTGCCAGCAGTTTATCGTCTTCCCGCGGGGATCAGCCCCAGCATTTT
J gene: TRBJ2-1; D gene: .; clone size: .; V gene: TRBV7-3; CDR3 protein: CASSLAHQYNEQFF; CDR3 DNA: TGTGCCAGCAGCTTAGCCCACCAGTACAATGAGCAGTTCTTC
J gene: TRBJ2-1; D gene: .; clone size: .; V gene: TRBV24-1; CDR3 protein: CATSDVPLHEQFF; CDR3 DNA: TGTGCCACCAGTGATGTCCCCCTCCATGAGCAGTTCTTC
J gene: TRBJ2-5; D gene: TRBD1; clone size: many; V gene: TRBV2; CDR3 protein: CASSSTGSETQYF; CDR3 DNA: TGTGCCAGCAGTTCGACAGGGTCAGAGACCCAGTACTTC
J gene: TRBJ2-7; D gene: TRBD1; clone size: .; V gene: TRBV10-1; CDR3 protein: CASRDGTGPEQYF; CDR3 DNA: TGCGCCAGCAGGGATGGGACAGGGCCCGAGCAGTACTTC
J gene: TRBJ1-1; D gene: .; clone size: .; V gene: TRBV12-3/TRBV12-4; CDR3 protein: CASRSGEAFF; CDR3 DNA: TGTGCCAGCAGGAGCGGAGAAGCTTTCTTT
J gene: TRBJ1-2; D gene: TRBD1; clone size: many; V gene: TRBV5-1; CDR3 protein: CASSEGQNGYTF; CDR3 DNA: TGCGCCAGCAGCGAGGGACAGAATGGCTACACCTTC
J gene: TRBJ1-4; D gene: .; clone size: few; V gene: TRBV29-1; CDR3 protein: CSVRGAATLGHEKLFF; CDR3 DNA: TGCAGCGTTCGTGGGGCCGCCACCTTGGGGCATGAAAAACTGTTTTTT
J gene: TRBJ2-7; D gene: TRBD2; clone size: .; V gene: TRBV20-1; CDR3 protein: CSVPGGALHEQYF; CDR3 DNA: TGCAGTGTCCCCGGGGGGGCGCTTCACGAGCAGTACTTC
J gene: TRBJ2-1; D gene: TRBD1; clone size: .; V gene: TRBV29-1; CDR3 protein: CSGDRGPLSEQFF; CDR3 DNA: TGCAGCGGAGACAGGGGACCTCTCAGTGAGCAGTTCTTC
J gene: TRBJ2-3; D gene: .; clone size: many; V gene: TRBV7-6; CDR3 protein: CASSLRSGSTDTQYF; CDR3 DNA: TGTGCCAGCAGCTTACGCAGCGGTAGCACAGATACGCAGTATTTT
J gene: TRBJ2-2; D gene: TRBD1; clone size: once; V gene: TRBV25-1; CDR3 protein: CASSEIDRGNTGELFF; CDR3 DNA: TGTGCCAGCAGTGAAATTGACAGGGGGAACACCGGGGAGCTGTTTTTT
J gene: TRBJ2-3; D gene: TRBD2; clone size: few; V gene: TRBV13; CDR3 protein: CASSPRTSGVTDTQYF; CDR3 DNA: TGTGCCAGCAGCCCCCGGACTAGCGGGGTCACAGATACGCAGTATTTT
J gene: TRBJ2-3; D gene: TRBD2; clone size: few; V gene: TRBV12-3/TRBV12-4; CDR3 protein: CASSLVGGLRADTQYF; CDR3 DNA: TGTGCCAGCAGTTTGGTGGGGGGACTAAGGGCAGATACGCAGTATTTT
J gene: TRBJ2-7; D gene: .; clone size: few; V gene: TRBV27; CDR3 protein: CASQPWDDEQYF; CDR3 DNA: TGTGCCAGCCAACCCTGGGATGACGAGCAGTACTTC
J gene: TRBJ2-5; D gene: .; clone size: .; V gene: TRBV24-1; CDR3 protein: CATSTPGHNYNEQYF; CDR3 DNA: TGTGCCACCAGTACACCGGGACATAACTACAATGAGCAGTACTTC
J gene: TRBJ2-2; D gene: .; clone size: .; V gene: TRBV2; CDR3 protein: CASSPSYDTGELFF; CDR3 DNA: TGTGCCAGCAGCCCTAGCTATGACACCGGGGAGCTGTTTTTT
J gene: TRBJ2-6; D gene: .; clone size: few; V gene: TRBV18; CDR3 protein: CASSPITQNSGANVLTF; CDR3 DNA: TGTGCCAGCTCACCAATTACACAGAACTCTGGGGCCAACGTCCTGACTTTC
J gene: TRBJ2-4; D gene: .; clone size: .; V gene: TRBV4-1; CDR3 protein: CASSHPPGGSGQLAKNIQYF; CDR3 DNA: TGCGCCAGCAGCCACCCACCCGGGGGATCGGGACAGCTAGCCAAAAACATTCAGTACTTC
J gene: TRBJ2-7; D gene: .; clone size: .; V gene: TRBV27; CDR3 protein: CASSLSGTGNEQYF; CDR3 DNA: TGTGCCAGCAGTTTATCGGGGACGGGCAATGAGCAGTACTTC
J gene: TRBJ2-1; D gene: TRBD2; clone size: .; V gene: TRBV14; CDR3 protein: CASSPWISGRSSYNEQFF; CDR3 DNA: TGTGCCAGCAGCCCCTGGATTAGCGGGAGGAGCTCCTACAATGAGCAGTTCTTC
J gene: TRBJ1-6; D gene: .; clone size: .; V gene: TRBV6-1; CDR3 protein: CASSRDTTGFSYNSPLHF; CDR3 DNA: TGTGCCAGCAGCCGTGACACCACCGGATTCTCCTATAATTCACCCCTCCACTTT
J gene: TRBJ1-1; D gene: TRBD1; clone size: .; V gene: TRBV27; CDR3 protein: CASSLLGGRDPEAFF; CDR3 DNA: TGTGCCAGCAGTTTATTAGGGGGCAGGGACCCTGAAGCTTTCTTT
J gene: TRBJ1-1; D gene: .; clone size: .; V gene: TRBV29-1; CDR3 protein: CSVFRGRNTEAFF; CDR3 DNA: TGCAGCGTTTTTCGGGGACGGAACACTGAAGCTTTCTTT
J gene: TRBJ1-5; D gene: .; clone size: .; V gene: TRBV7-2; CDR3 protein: CAVGKVGPQHF; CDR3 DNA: TGTGCAGTCGGGAAGGTTGGACCCCAGCATTTT
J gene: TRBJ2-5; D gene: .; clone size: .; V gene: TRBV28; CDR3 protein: CASSLGVGGRETQYF; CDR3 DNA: TGTGCCAGCAGTTTGGGCGTGGGGGGCAGAGAGACCCAGTACTTC
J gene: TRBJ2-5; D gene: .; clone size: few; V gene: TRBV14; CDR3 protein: CASSLVERTQYF; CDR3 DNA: TGTGCCAGCAGCCTCGTCGAGAGGACCCAGTACTTC
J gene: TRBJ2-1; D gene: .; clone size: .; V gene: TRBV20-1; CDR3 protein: CSARVASTMKQFF; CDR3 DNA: TGCAGTGCTAGAGTGGCTAGTACAATGAAGCAGTTCTTC
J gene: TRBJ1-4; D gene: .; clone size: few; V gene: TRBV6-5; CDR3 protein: CASSYGGEGNEKLFF; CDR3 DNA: TGTGCCAGCAGTTACGGGGGGGAGGGTAATGAAAAACTGTTTTTT
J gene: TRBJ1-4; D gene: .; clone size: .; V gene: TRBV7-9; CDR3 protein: CASSPIWGGKLFF; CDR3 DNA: TGTGCCAGCAGCCCAATCTGGGGAGGAAAACTGTTTTTT
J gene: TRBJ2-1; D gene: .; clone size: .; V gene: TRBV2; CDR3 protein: CAGRFGTEQFF; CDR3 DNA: TGTGCCGGACGGTTTGGGACAGAGCAGTTCTTC
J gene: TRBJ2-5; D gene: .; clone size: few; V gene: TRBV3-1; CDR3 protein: CASSQVPNQETQYF; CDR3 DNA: TGTGCCAGCAGCCAAGTCCCAAACCAAGAGACCCAGTACTTC
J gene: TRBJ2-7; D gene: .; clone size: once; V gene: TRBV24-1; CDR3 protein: CATSERNVNEQYF; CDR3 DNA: TGTGCCACCAGTGAGAGAAATGTCAATGAGCAGTACTTC